Shown below are 4 T cell receptor beta chains from a single sample sequenced in a study of blood T cell repertoires in COVID-19. Method: immunoSEQ multiplex PCR; TCRdb's copy keeps in-frame clones and lacks some. Found here are a few hundred thousand clones, 81% of them singletons; the top ten hold about 9%. The sample comprised PBMCs or T cells enriched from blood (not recorded which). The receptors were sampled from a man in his forties who had recovered from COVID-19.

The chain couples TRBV29-1 to TRBJ2-3, with D possibly being TRBD1 (5 bases). The CDR3 totals 15 residues. Germline CDR1 is SQVTM and CDR2 is ANQGSEA. Trimming cost V 4 bases and J 4 bases, with 18 bases left between them. The CDR3 protein is CSVVWGGDSSDTQYF. The CDR3 DNA follows: TGCAGCGTTGTCTGGGGCGGAGATTCATCAGATACGCAGTATTTT.

The chain links TRBV29-1 to TRBJ1-2; 7 nucleotides match TRBD1. The V gene's germline CDR1 is SQVTM and CDR2 ANQGSEA. This CDR3 has 12 residues. With 0 bases clipped from V and 14 bases from J, the junction kept 9 bases outside the gene matches. The CDR3 region has the DNA TGCAGCGTTGAAGAGACGACAGGGTCTCAGACCTTC. Its protein is CSVEETTGSQTF.

This clone was seen only once. The chain employs TRBV7-2 and TRBJ1-3; D is unclear. CDR3 length: 15 residues. In germline, CDR1 is SGHTA, CDR2 FQGNSA. V shed 1 base and J shed 0 bases, with 7 bases lying between them. CDR3 nucleotides: TGTGCCAGCAGCTTAGTCTCGGTCTCTGGAAACACCATATATTTT. Amino acids: CASSLVSVSGNTIYF.

The chain couples TRBV19 to TRBJ1-2; 8 bases match TRBD1. Germline CDR1 and CDR2: LNHDA and SQIVND (reference sequence). The CDR3 is 15 amino acids. The ends lost 4 bases at V and 3 bases at J; junction bases unmatched: 7. As DNA, the CDR3 is TGTGCCAGTAGTACGAATCAGGGGGCCTACTATGGCTACACCTTC. It is translated as CASSTNQGAYYGYTF.